This is a list of T cell receptor beta chains from one sample in a study of cytomegalovirus exposure and HLA in healthy donors. The repertoire was sequenced with immunoSEQ multiplex PCR; TCRdb's copy has only in-frame clones and lacks some. The data contain about 190,000 clones, around nine tenths of them singletons. The source material was PBMCs. These receptors came from a woman younger than 35 in good health and CMV-seronegative. Each CDR3 is given with its conserved first and last residue. A D gene is named only where the DNA matches it firmly. For some rows the clone size is stated as once, few or many, or as a class when expanded; others skip it.

>TRBV19|TRBJ1-1|.|.
CASSPTAGGTEAFF
TGTGCCAGTAGTCCGACAGCCGGTGGGACTGAAGCTTTCTTT
>TRBV6-4|TRBJ1-1|few|.
CASSDNRGEAFF
TGTGCCAGCAGTGACAATCGGGGAGAAGCTTTCTTT
>TRBV15|TRBJ1-2|.|.
CATREQGNRHGYTF
TGTGCCACCAGAGAACAGGGAAACCGGCATGGCTACACCTTC
>TRBV27|TRBJ2-7|once|TRBD1
CASSLDRDYEQYF
TGTGCCAGCAGTTTGGACAGGGATTACGAGCAGTACTTC
>TRBV28|TRBJ1-4|.|.
CASSLSGGSNEKLFF
TGTGCCAGCAGTTTATCCGGAGGGTCTAATGAAAAACTGTTTTTT
>TRBV7-9|TRBJ2-3|.|.
CASSLALPGSLTDTQYF
TGTGCCAGCAGCTTAGCGCTCCCGGGAAGCCTCACAGATACGCAGTATTTT
>TRBV6-5|TRBJ1-4|.|TRBD1
CASSIQGGLVEKLFF
TGTGCCAGCAGTATACAGGGGGGATTAGTTGAAAAACTGTTTTTT
>TRBV6-6|TRBJ2-7|.|TRBD1
CASSLPRQGNSYEQYF
TGTGCCAGCAGCCTCCCAAGACAGGGTAACTCCTACGAGCAGTACTTC
>TRBV10-1|TRBJ2-6|.|.
CASSERGSGANVLTF
TGCGCCAGCAGTGAGCGGGGCTCTGGGGCCAACGTCCTGACTTTC
>TRBV29-1|TRBJ2-7|.|.
CSAGTRCEQYF
TGCAGCGCCGGGACTCGCTGCGAGCAGTACTTC
>TRBV27|TRBJ1-5|.|.
CASSVQLGNQPQHF
TGTGCCAGCAGTGTCCAACTGGGCAATCAGCCCCAGCATTTT
>TRBV2|TRBJ1-5|.|.
CASGTPRGIGGNSNQPQHF
TGTGCCAGCGGAACCCCTAGGGGGATAGGGGGAAATAGCAATCAGCCCCAGCATTTT
>TRBV9|TRBJ2-7|.|TRBD1
CASSLTGTGLHEQYF
TGTGCCAGCAGCTTAACCGGGACAGGGCTCCACGAGCAGTACTTC
>TRBV5-1|TRBJ1-2|.|.
CASSLEARGGLGNYGYTF
TGCGCCAGCAGCTTGGAGGCCAGGGGAGGGCTAGGCAACTATGGCTACACCTTC
>TRBV5-1|TRBJ2-1|.|.
CASSDIDRSNNEQFF
TGCGCCAGCAGTGATATCGACAGATCCAACAATGAGCAGTTCTTC
>TRBV5-4|TRBJ1-6|.|.
CASSLDRASQSPLHF
TGTGCCAGCAGCTTGGACAGGGCATCGCAATCACCCCTCCACTTT
>TRBV15|TRBJ1-1|.|.
CATSPRWGGGRDTEAFF
TGTGCCACCAGCCCCCGGTGGGGGGGTGGTCGAGACACTGAAGCTTTCTTT
>TRBV5-4|TRBJ1-1|.|.
CASSIKQGLNTEAFF
TGTGCCAGCAGCATCAAACAGGGACTGAACACTGAAGCTTTCTTT
>TRBV7-9|TRBJ2-7|.|TRBD2
CASSLGLAADKEEQYF
TGTGCCAGCAGCTTGGGACTAGCGGCAGACAAAGAGGAGCAGTACTTC
>TRBV11-3|TRBJ2-3|.|TRBD2
CASSVAGRTDTQYF
TGTGCCAGCAGCGTAGCGGGAAGGACAGATACGCAGTATTTT
>TRBV7-6|TRBJ2-1|.|TRBD1
CASSRIDRGRYNEQFF
TGTGCCAGCAGCCGAATTGACAGGGGTCGGTACAATGAGCAGTTCTTC
>TRBV7-9|TRBJ1-2|.|.
CASSSDLLGYTF
TGTGCCAGCAGCTCGGACTTGCTCGGCTACACCTTC
>TRBV28|TRBJ2-5|.|TRBD2
CASTPGGRQETQYF
TGTGCCAGCACCCCCGGGGGGAGACAAGAGACCCAGTACTTC
>TRBV28|TRBJ2-3|.|TRBD1
CASSLLQGSTDTQYF
TGTGCCAGCAGCCTCTTACAGGGGTCCACAGATACGCAGTATTTT
>TRBV7-8|TRBJ1-6|.|.
CASSLIVRGNNSPLHF
TGTGCCAGCAGCCTAATCGTTAGGGGTAATAATTCACCCCTCCACTTT
>TRBV19|TRBJ2-7|.|TRBD1
CASSPTGAYEQYF
TGTGCCAGTAGTCCGACAGGGGCGTACGAGCAGTACTTC
>TRBV7-9|TRBJ2-7|.|.
CASSFRGEQYF
TGTGCCAGCAGCTTTAGGGGCGAGCAGTACTTC
>TRBV5-1|TRBJ1-2|.|.
CASSARALYGYTF
TGCGCCAGCAGCGCCAGGGCCCTCTATGGCTACACCTTC
>TRBV6-5|TRBJ2-5|.|TRBD1
CASSNGQGRRETQYF
TGTGCCAGCAGTAACGGACAGGGGCGAAGAGAGACCCAGTACTTC
>TRBV7-2|TRBJ1-6|.|TRBD1
CASSLWDRDNSPLHF
TGTGCCAGCAGCTTATGGGACAGGGATAATTCACCCCTCCACTTT
>TRBV2|TRBJ2-2|.|TRBD2
CASRGLAVNTGELFF
TGTGCCAGCAGAGGACTAGCGGTAAACACCGGGGAGCTGTTTTTT
>TRBV5-6|TRBJ2-7|.|.
CASSFGTGLYEQYF
TGTGCCAGCAGCTTCGGTACAGGGTTGTACGAGCAGTACTTC
>TRBV10-3|TRBJ2-7|.|.
CAISESPGSSYEQYF
TGTGCCATCAGTGAGTCGCCAGGGTCCAGCTACGAGCAGTACTTC
>TRBV7-2|TRBJ2-1|.|.
CASSFQGNEQFF
TGTGCCAGCAGCTTTCAGGGTAATGAGCAGTTCTTC
>TRBV10-3|TRBJ1-2|.|TRBD1
CAIRVVQGPIRGYTF
TGTGCCATCAGAGTTGTACAGGGGCCTATTCGAGGCTACACCTTC
>TRBV28|TRBJ2-3|.|TRBD1
CASTAWGQGARTDTQYF
TGTGCCAGCACAGCCTGGGGGCAGGGGGCGAGGACAGATACGCAGTATTTT
>TRBV7-3|TRBJ2-7|.|TRBD1
CASSPGQVYEQYF
TGTGCCAGCAGCCCAGGACAGGTTTACGAGCAGTACTTC
>TRBV4-2|TRBJ2-1|.|.
CASSQTGGQGGDEQFF
TGTGCCAGCAGCCAAACGGGCGGGCAGGGGGGTGATGAGCAGTTCTTC
>TRBV4-1|TRBJ1-1|.|.
CASSQAESSLNTEAFF
TGCGCCAGCAGCCAAGCGGAGAGTTCGCTGAACACTGAAGCTTTCTTT
>TRBV5-1|TRBJ1-1|.|.
CASSGLGGPGTEAFF
TGCGCCAGCAGCGGACTCGGGGGTCCAGGGACTGAAGCTTTCTTT
>TRBV11-2|TRBJ1-1|.|TRBD1
CASRVRDRGNTEAFF
TGTGCCAGCAGGGTCCGGGACAGGGGGAACACTGAAGCTTTCTTT
>TRBV4-2|TRBJ1-5|.|.
CASNTVGGLNQPQHF
TGTGCCAGCAATACAGTCGGGGGATTGAATCAGCCCCAGCATTTT
>TRBV5-4|TRBJ2-1|.|TRBD2
CASSLERGGDTEQFF
TGTGCCAGCAGCTTGGAACGGGGGGGCGATACGGAGCAGTTCTTC
>TRBV27|TRBJ1-2|.|TRBD1
CASSSSDRAYGYTF
TGTGCCAGCAGTTCCTCGGACAGGGCCTATGGCTACACCTTC
>TRBV11-2|TRBJ2-7|.|TRBD1
CASSYAWTGPYEQYF
TGTGCCAGCAGCTACGCTTGGACAGGGCCCTACGAGCAGTACTTC
>TRBV4-3|TRBJ2-2|.|TRBD2
CASSRGGNTGELFF
TGCGCCAGCAGCCGGGGGGGAAACACCGGGGAGCTGTTTTTT
>TRBV6-1|TRBJ1-2|.|.
CASSEQTYGYTF
TGTGCCAGCAGTGAACAAACTTATGGCTACACCTTC
>TRBV7-9|TRBJ2-3|.|.
CASSFDRTTDTQYF
TGTGCCAGCAGCTTTGACAGGACCACAGATACGCAGTATTTT
>TRBV6-5|TRBJ2-7|.|.
CASSYSGNSYEQYF
TGTGCCAGCAGTTACTCCGGGAACTCCTACGAGCAGTACTTC
>TRBV28|TRBJ1-2|.|.
CASSFEGGYTF
TGTGCCAGCAGTTTCGAGGGTGGCTACACCTTC
>TRBV19|TRBJ1-1|.|.
CASSIGSMDTEAFF
TGTGCCAGTAGTATCGGGTCTATGGACACTGAAGCTTTCTTT
>TRBV18|TRBJ2-7|.|.
CASSPPGSSFYEQYF
TGTGCCAGCTCACCACCCGGGAGCTCCTTCTACGAGCAGTACTTC
>TRBV25-1|TRBJ1-4|.|TRBD1
CASSEPGTVLQLDEKLFF
TGTGCCAGCAGTGAGCCTGGGACAGTTTTACAACTGGATGAAAAACTGTTTTTT
>TRBV5-1|TRBJ1-5|.|TRBD1
CASSLAPGTDNQPQHF
TGCGCCAGCAGCTTGGCCCCCGGGACAGACAATCAGCCCCAGCATTTT
>TRBV10-3|TRBJ2-2|.|.
CATRGGLSGELFF
TGTGCCACTAGGGGGGGGCTATCCGGGGAGCTGTTTTTT
>TRBV7-8|TRBJ2-7|.|TRBD1
CASSSMGQGAVEQYF
TGTGCCAGCAGCTCGATGGGACAGGGGGCTGTCGAGCAGTACTTC
>TRBV7-9|TRBJ2-7|.|.
CASSFQQAFTYEQYF
TGTGCCAGCAGCTTTCAACAGGCATTTACCTACGAGCAGTACTTC
>TRBV5-4|TRBJ2-1|.|TRBD1
CASSLEDRGFNEQFF
TGTGCCAGCAGCTTGGAGGACAGGGGCTTCAATGAGCAGTTCTTC
>TRBV4-1|TRBJ2-5|.|.
CASSQDPRGQGQYF
TGCGCCAGCAGCCAGGATCCCAGGGGCCAGGGCCAGTACTTC
>TRBV25-1|TRBJ2-7|.|TRBD2
CASSGDGTSGTLYEQYF
TGTGCCAGCAGTGGTGATGGGACTAGCGGGACCCTCTACGAGCAGTACTTC